The T cell receptor beta chain described here comes from a study of shared clonotypes between healthy human individuals. Overall study context: A donor's plate count was three for CD4 naive and three for CD4 memory; CD8 naive had two and CD8 memory one.

The method was immunoSEQ multiplex PCR; TCRdb's version includes in-frame clones alone and lacks a portion of them. Of millions of clones listed, 85% to 95% are singletons. The CDR3 runs to 16 residues. Looked up from germline, CDR1 is MRHNA and CDR2 is SNTAGT. The junction had 4 bases not matched to a gene; V was cut back by 4 bases and J by 0 bases. Only one count was recorded for this clone. Sequenced: naive CD4+ T cells sorted from blood. Regarding subset: CD45RA+ positively selected. The TCR originated in a man younger than 35 in good health. The chain has TRBV6-4 and TRBJ2-1, with 9 bases aligning to TRBD2. CDR3 loop: CASSVLSGSSYNEQFF. The CDR3 region has the DNA TGTGCCAGCAGTGTTCTTAGCGGGAGCTCCTACAATGAGCAGTTCTTC.